Listed here are 25 T cell receptor beta chains from one sample, sequenced in a study of radiotherapy plus CTLA-4 blockade in lung cancer. TCRdb's copy holds only in-frame clones and misses some; the assay was immunoSEQ multiplex PCR. The sample holds 90,000 to 100,000 clones, roughly 80% seen once. The sequencing here drew on peripheral blood, taken from a patient treated with radiotherapy plus ipilimumab. These TCRs come from a human donor with non-small cell lung cancer that progressed on radiotherapy plus ipilimumab.

The chain links TRBV6-1 to TRBJ2-7; TRBD2 agrees at 8 bases. This CDR3 is 13 amino acids long. Trimming at V came to 4 bases and at J to 4 bases, leaving 3 bases not matched to a gene. Per germline, CDR1 MNHNS and CDR2 SASEGT. CDR3: CASSGTSKYEQYF. The CDR3 coding sequence is TGTGCCAGCAGTGGGACTAGCAAATACGAGCAGTACTTC.

The V and J genes are TRBV9 and TRBJ2-1, with unresolved D. The germline V and J ends were trimmed by 3 bases and 4 bases, with 11 bases remaining between them. The CDR3 has 14 residues. Germline lookup yields CDR1 SGDLS and CDR2 YYNGEE. The CDR3 nucleotides are TGTGCCAGCAGCGCCGGCCTGGGGTACAATGAGCAGTTCTTC. Its translation is CASSAGLGYNEQFF.

The V gene is TRBV4-1, the J gene TRBJ2-2, with D maybe TRBD2 (5 bases). V lost 1 base and J lost 1, with 10 bases in between. The length of the CDR3 is 16 residues. CDR1 is MGHRA and CDR2 is YSYEKL in the germline V gene. The CDR3 reads CASSQVTGWNTGELFF. The CDR3 DNA reads TGCGCCAGCAGCCAAGTCACGGGGTGGAACACCGGGGAGCTGTTTTTT.

The chain uses TRBV7-9 and TRBJ1-1; TRBD1 matches at 7 bases. Germline V gene sequence: CDR1 SEHNR, CDR2 FQNEAQ (reference sequence). The CDR3 has 12 amino acids. V lost 7 bases and J lost 11; bases outside the gene matches: 10. The CDR3 is CASTRGEGDAFF. As DNA, the CDR3 is TGTGCCAGCACCAGGGGGGAGGGGGACGCTTTCTTT. Supplemented by reference TRBV7-9 and TRBJ1-1, the full variable domain reads DTGVSQNPRHKITKRGQNVTFRCDPISEHNRLYWYRQTLGQGPEFLTYFQNEAQLEKSRLLSDRFSAERPKGSFSTLEIQRTEQGDSAMYLCASTRGEGDAFFGQGTRLTVV.

The chain employs TRBV5-1 and TRBJ2-2; tentatively, D is TRBD2 (6 bases). Deletions cut 0 bases from V and 3 bases from J, with 12 bases between. CDR1 is SGHRS and CDR2 is YFSETQ in the germline V gene. The CDR3 is made up of 16 amino acids. In DNA form, the CDR3 reads TGCGCCAGCAGCTTGGTTAGCCCGGGGGACACCGGGGAGCTGTTTTTT. Amino acid sequence: CASSLVSPGDTGELFF.

The chain employs TRBV6-6 and TRBJ1-6; D gene ambiguous. V dropped 7 bases and J dropped 9 bases, with 13 bases sitting between them. Germline assignment: CDR1 MNHNY and CDR2 SVGAGI (reference sequence). The CDR3 contains 13 residues. CDR3 nucleotide sequence: TGTGCCAGCACAACACGCCTGGGTTCACCCCTCCACTTT. Its protein is CASTTRLGSPLHF.

The chain couples TRBV27 to TRBJ2-3; 8 nucleotides agree with TRBD2. The junction had 6 bases not matched to a gene; V was cut back by 5 bases and J by 5 bases. The V gene's germline CDR1 is MNHEY and CDR2 SMNVEV (reference sequence). The CDR3 runs to 14 residues. The CDR3 DNA sequence: TGTGCCAGCAGTCCCAGGACTAGCCGAGATACGCAGTATTTT. Protein sequence: CASSPRTSRDTQYF.

The chain is built from TRBV30 and TRBJ2-7; 11 positions agree with TRBD2. V gave up 3 bases and J gave up 7 bases; unmatched junction bases: 8. CDR3 length: 14 residues. CDR1 is GTSNPN, CDR2 SVGIG, per germline (reference sequence). The CDR3 spells CAWSPLAGGWEQYF. DNA of the CDR3: TGTGCCTGGAGCCCTCTAGCGGGAGGATGGGAGCAGTACTTC. Complete variable domain (other parts from reference TRBV30 and TRBJ2-7): SQTIHQWPATLVQPVGSPLSLECTVEGTSNPNLYWYRQAAGRGLQLLFYSVGIGQISSEVPQNLSASRPQDRQFILSSKKLLLSDSGFYLCAWSPLAGGWEQYFGPGTRLTVT.

The chain has TRBV30 and TRBJ2-5, with D perhaps assigned TRBD1 or TRBD2 (6 bases each). This CDR3 is 11 amino acids long. Between the trimmed V and J ends, which lost 0 bases and 10 bases, there was a span of 9 bases. CDR1 is GTSNPN, CDR2 SVGIG, per germline (reference sequence). The CDR3 coding sequence is TGTGCCTGGAGTGTCGGGGGCCGCCAGTACTTC. Protein product: CAWSVGGRQYF.

The chain has TRBV6-6 and TRBJ1-5; the D is unclear. Trimming pared 6 bases from V and 2 bases from J, leaving 11 bases between. Germline V gene data show CDR1 as MNHNY and CDR2 as SVGAGI (reference sequence). The CDR3 has 14 amino acids. The CDR3 loop is CASRSGIGNQPQHF. The CDR3 coding sequence is TGTGCCAGCAGGTCCGGGATCGGCAATCAGCCCCAGCATTTT.

The chain joins TRBV27 to TRBJ2-1, with 9 positions matching TRBD1. With 1 base clipped from V and 8 bases from J, the junction kept 6 bases outside the gene matches. Germline CDR1 is MNHEY and CDR2 is SMNVEV (reference sequence). The CDR3 sequence is 15 residues long. The CDR3 is CASSLWGTGRDEQFF. DNA for the CDR3: TGTGCCAGCAGTTTATGGGGGACAGGGAGGGATGAGCAGTTCTTC.

The V call is TRBV9, the J call TRBJ2-7, with 8 bases matching TRBD1. Germline V gene data show CDR1 as SGDLS and CDR2 as YYNGEE. J was trimmed by 6 bases and V by 0 bases; bases with no gene match: 2. CDR3 size: 13 residues. CDR3 bases: TGTGCCAGCAGCGTAGAAACAGGGGGCGAGCAGTACTTC. Translating gives CASSVETGGEQYF.

V gene TRBV27 combines with J gene TRBJ2-7; the match to TRBD2 covers 10 bases. The CDR3 has 17 amino acids. Trimming at V came to 5 bases and at J to 0 bases, leaving 10 bases not matched to a gene. Per germline, CDR1 MNHEY and CDR2 SMNVEV (reference sequence). CDR3 DNA sequence: TGTGCCAGCAGTCAAAAAGCGGGAGGGGCAATCTCCTACGAGCAGTACTTC. Translation: CASSQKAGGAISYEQYF.

V and J are TRBV4-1 and TRBJ2-7, with D unclear. Per germline, CDR1 MGHRA and CDR2 YSYEKL. This CDR3 has 13 residues. The V end lost 4 bases, the J end lost 3 bases, and 10 bases lay between the germline ends. CDR3 DNA sequence: TGCGCCAGCAGCCGGACGGAAGACTACGAGCAGTACTTC. Translated: CASSRTEDYEQYF.

The rearrangement joins TRBV7-6 to TRBJ2-1, with 7 bases identical to TRBD1. Germline V gene data show CDR1 as SGHVS and CDR2 as FNYEAQ. This CDR3 spans 12 amino acids. V shed 4 bases, J shed 10 bases, and the junction held 4 bases outside the gene matches. CDR3: CASSWDSREQFF. In DNA, the CDR3 is TGTGCCAGCAGCTGGGACAGCCGGGAGCAGTTCTTC.

The chain recombines TRBV5-1 with TRBJ2-3, with D unresolved. From germline, CDR1 is SGHRS and CDR2 YFSETQ. V was trimmed by 0 bases and J by 2 bases, leaving 7 bases between them. The CDR3 sequence is 14 residues long. CDR3 in amino acids: CASSLVSPTDTQYF. CDR3 DNA: TGCGCCAGCAGCTTGGTATCCCCCACAGATACGCAGTATTTT.

The V gene is TRBV19, the J gene TRBJ1-2; tentatively, D is TRBD1 (6 bases). Trimming took 4 bases from V and 5 from J, leaving 14 bases between them. CDR1 and CDR2 (germline): LNHDA, SQIVND (reference sequence). The CDR3 is 14 residues long. The CDR3 protein is CASSTDRRVYGYTF. The CDR3 region has the DNA TGTGCCAGTAGTACCGACAGGCGGGTTTATGGCTACACCTTC.

The sample holds a few counts of this clone. J is TRBJ2-3 and V is TRBV27; D is uncertain. V shed 1 base and J shed 4 bases, with 6 bases lying between them. Germline V gene lookup returns CDR1 MNHEY and CDR2 SMNVEV (reference sequence). The length of the CDR3 is 13 residues. The CDR3 protein is CASSLLGPDTQYF. The CDR3 nucleotides read TGTGCCAGCAGTTTATTAGGCCCAGATACGCAGTATTTT.

The V and J genes are TRBV2 and TRBJ2-7, with 11 bases lining up with TRBD2. The V segment lost 6 bases and the J segment 3 bases; nucleotides outside the gene matches: 10. The CDR3 is made up of 16 amino acids. Germline V gives CDR1 SNHLY, CDR2 FYNNEI. The CDR3 here is CASRAGLAGTIYEQYV. The CDR3 DNA reads as TGTGCCAGCAGAGCTGGACTAGCGGGCACTATCTACGAGCAGTACGTC.

This clone was detected only a few times. The CDR3 loop is CASSQVLGRVESYEQYV. CDR3 DNA: TGCGCCAGCAGCCAAGTTTTAGGGAGGGTAGAGTCCTACGAGCAGTACGTC. The rearrangement joins TRBV4-1 to TRBJ2-7, with 7 bases that match TRBD2. This CDR3 comprises 17 residues. In germline, CDR1 is MGHRA, CDR2 YSYEKL. Unmatched junction bases numbered 10, after V lost 1 base and J lost 1 base.

For the CDR3, the DNA is TGTGCCAGTAGCGGGACACTAAACACCATATATTTT. Its translation is CASSGTLNTIYF. The chain is built from TRBV19 and TRBJ1-3; D is possibly TRBD1 (6 bases). Germline CDR1 LNHDA, CDR2 SQIVND (reference sequence). Deletions cut 6 bases from V and 6 bases from J, with 9 bases between. CDR3 size: 12 residues.

The chain joins TRBV7-3 to TRBJ1-1; no definite D call. CDR1 and CDR2 (germline): SGHTA, FQGTGA. CDR3 length equals 13 residues. V gave up 3 bases and J gave up 4 bases, with 9 bases separating them. The CDR3 DNA reads as TGTGCCAGCAGCTTTGGGTTGGGCACTGAAGCTTTCTTT. As protein: CASSFGLGTEAFF.

This clone was seen once. This chain joins TRBV10-3 and TRBJ2-7; maybe TRBD1 (6 bases). Looked up from germline, CDR1 is ENHRY and CDR2 is SYGVKD. This CDR3 has 14 amino acids. V lost 0 bases and J 6 bases, leaving 12 bases between the germline ends. The CDR3: CAISESQGQFEQYV. CDR3 nucleotide sequence: TGTGCCATCAGTGAGTCGCAGGGGCAATTCGAGCAGTACGTC.

The chain links TRBV9 to TRBJ2-1; 12 bases agree with TRBD2. Per germline, CDR1 SGDLS and CDR2 YYNGEE. Trimming took 4 bases from V and 10 from J; bases not matched to a gene: 6. CDR3 length equals 14 residues. CDR3 region: CASSRLAGGDEQFF. The CDR3 nucleotides read TGTGCCAGCAGCCGTCTAGCGGGAGGGGACGAGCAGTTCTTC.

This clone was counted only a few times. This chain links TRBV28 with TRBJ2-3; 9 nucleotides line up with TRBD2. This CDR3 comprises 15 residues. Germline V CDR1 and CDR2: MDHEN, SYDVKM. The V segment lost 5 bases and the J segment 3 bases; nucleotides outside the gene matches: 6. Here the CDR3 reads CASSDPGLATDTQYF. CDR3 nucleotides: TGTGCCAGCAGTGACCCGGGACTAGCAACAGATACGCAGTATTTT.